The present T cell receptor (beta chain) was sequenced within a study of blood T cell repertoires in COVID-19. Repertoires were generated with immunoSEQ multiplex PCR, while TCRdb's copy carries only in-frame clones and drops some. This sample has about 320,000 clones, with around 82% found just once. This CDR3 comprises 15 residues. The V and J ends lost 1 base and 5 bases, in that order; junction bases with no gene match: 3. Germline V gives CDR1 SGHRS, CDR2 YFSETQ. This receptor was taken from a woman aged 45-59 years with acute or convalescent COVID-19. V usage is TRBV5-1 and J usage is TRBJ1-5; 10 bases are shared with TRBD1. Specimen: peripheral blood. For the CDR3, the DNA is TGCGCCAGCAGCTTGTGGACAGGGGGTCATCAGCCCCAGCATTTT. Translating gives CASSLWTGGHQPQHF.